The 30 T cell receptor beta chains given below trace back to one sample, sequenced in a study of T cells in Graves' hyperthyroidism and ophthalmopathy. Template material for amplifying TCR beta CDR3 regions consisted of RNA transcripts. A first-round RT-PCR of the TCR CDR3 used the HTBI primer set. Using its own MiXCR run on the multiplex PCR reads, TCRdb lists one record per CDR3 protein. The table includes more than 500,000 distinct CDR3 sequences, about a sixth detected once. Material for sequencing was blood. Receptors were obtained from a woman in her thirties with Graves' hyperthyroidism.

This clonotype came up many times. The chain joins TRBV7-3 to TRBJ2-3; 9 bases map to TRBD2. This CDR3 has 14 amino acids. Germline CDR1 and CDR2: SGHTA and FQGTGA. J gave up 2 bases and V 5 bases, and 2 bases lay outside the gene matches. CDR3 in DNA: TGTGCCAGCAGCCAGGGACTAGCCACAGATACGCAGTATTTT. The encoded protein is CASSQGLATDTQYF.

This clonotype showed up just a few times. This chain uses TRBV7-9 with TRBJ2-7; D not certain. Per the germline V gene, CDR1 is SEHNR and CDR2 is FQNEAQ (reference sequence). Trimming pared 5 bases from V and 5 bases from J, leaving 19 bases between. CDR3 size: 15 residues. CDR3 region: CASSPGGYHRHEQYF. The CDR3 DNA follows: TGTGCCAGCAGCCCGGGCGGCTACCACCGGCACGAGCAGTACTTC. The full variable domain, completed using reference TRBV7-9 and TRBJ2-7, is DTGVSQNPRHKITKRGQNVTFRCDPISEHNRLYWYRQTLGQGPEFLTYFQNEAQLEKSRLLSDRFSAERPKGSFSTLEIQRTEQGDSAMYLCASSPGGYHRHEQYFGPGTRLTVT.

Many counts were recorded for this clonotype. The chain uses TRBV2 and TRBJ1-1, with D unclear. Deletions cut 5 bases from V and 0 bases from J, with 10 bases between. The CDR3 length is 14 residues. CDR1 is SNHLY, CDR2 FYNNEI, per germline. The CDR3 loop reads CASSPPGMNTEAFF. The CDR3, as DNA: TGTGCCAGCAGTCCCCCGGGGATGAACACTGAAGCTTTCTTT.

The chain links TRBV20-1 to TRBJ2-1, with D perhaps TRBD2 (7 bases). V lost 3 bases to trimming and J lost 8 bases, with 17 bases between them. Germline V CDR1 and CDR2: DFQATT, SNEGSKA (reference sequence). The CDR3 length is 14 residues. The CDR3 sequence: CSASGGGSLDEQFF. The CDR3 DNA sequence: TGCAGTGCTAGTGGGGGCGGGAGTTTGGATGAGCAGTTCTTC.

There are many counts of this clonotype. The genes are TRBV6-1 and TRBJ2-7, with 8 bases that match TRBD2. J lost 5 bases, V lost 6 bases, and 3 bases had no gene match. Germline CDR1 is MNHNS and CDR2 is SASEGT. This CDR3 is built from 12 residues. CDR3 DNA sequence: TGTGCCAGCAGCCGGGGGGGCAACGAGCAGTACTTC. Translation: CASSRGGNEQYF.

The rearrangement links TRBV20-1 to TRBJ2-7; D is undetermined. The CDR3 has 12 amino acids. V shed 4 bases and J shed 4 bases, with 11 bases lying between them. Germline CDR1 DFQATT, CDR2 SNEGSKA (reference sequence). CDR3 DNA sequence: TGCAGTGCTACCCGGCAGCTATACGAGCAGTACTTC. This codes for CSATRQLYEQYF.

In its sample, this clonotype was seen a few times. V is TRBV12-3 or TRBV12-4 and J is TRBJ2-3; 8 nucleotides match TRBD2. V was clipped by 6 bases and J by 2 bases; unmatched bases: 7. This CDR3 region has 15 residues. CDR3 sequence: CASSRGGANTDTQYF. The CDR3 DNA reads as TGTGCCAGCAGCCGGGGGGGGGCGAACACAGATACGCAGTATTTT.

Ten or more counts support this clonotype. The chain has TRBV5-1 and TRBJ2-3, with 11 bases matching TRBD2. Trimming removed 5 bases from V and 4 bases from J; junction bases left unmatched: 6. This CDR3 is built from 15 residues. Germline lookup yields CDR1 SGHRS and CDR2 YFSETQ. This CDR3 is CASRSLAGGADTQYF. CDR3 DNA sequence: TGCGCCAGCAGATCCCTAGCGGGAGGAGCAGATACGCAGTATTTT.

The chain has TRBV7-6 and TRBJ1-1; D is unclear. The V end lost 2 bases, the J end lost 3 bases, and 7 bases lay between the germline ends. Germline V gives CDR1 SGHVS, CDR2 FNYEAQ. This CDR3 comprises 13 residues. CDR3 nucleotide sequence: TGTGCCAGCAGCTTACGGCGCCACACTGAAGCTTTCTTT. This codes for CASSLRRHTEAFF.

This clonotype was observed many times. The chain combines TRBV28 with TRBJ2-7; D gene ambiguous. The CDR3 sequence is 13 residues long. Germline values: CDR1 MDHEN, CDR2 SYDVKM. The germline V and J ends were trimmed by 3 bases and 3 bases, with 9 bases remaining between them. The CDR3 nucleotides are TGTGCCAGCAGTTTGCGGTTCGACTACGAGCAGTACTTC. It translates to CASSLRFDYEQYF.

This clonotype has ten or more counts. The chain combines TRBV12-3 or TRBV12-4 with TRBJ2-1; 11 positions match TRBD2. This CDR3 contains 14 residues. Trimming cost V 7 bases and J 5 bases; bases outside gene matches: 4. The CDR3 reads CASKTSGINNEQFF. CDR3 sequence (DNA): TGTGCCAGCAAGACTAGCGGGATCAACAATGAGCAGTTCTTC.

The CDR3 bases are TGTGCCATCACATCGGGGGCGAACACTGAAGCTTTCTTT. It encodes CAITSGANTEAFF. V is TRBV2 and J is TRBJ1-1; perhaps TRBD1 as D (6 bases). Germline CDR1 SNHLY, CDR2 FYNNEI. Trimming removed 10 bases at V and 1 base at J, with 13 bases between. This CDR3 spans 13 amino acids.

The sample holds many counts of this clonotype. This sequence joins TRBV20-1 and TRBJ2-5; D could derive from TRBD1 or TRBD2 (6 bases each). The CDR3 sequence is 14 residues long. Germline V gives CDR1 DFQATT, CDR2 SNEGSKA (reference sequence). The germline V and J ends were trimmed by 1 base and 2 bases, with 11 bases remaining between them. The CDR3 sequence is CSARGGADQETQYF. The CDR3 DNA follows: TGCAGTGCTAGAGGGGGGGCAGATCAAGAGACCCAGTACTTC.

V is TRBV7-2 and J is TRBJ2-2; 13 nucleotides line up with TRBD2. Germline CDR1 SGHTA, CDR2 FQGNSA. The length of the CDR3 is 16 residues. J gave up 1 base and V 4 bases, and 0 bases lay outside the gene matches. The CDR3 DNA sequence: TGTGCCAGCAGCTGGACTAGCGGGAGGAACACCGGGGAGCTGTTTTTT. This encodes CASSWTSGRNTGELFF.

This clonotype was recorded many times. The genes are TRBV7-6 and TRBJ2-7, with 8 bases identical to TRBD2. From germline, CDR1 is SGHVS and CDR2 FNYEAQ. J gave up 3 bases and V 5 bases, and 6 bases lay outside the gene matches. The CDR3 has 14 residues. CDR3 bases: TGTGCCAGCAGCCCACGGACTAGCAGCTACGAGCAGTACTTC. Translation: CASSPRTSSYEQYF.

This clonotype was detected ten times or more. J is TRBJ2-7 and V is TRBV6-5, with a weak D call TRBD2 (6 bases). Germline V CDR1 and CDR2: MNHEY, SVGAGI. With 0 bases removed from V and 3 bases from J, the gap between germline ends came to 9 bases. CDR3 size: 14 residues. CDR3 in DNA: TGTGCCAGCAGTTACTCCTGGGGGGACTACGAGCAGTACTTC. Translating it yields CASSYSWGDYEQYF.

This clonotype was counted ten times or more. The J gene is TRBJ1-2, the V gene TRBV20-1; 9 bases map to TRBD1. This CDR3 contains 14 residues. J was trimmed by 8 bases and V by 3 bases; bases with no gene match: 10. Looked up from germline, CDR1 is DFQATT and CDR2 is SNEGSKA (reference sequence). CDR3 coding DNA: TGCAGTGCTAGGGCCACCGGGACAGGGTACGGCTACACCTTC. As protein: CSARATGTGYGYTF.

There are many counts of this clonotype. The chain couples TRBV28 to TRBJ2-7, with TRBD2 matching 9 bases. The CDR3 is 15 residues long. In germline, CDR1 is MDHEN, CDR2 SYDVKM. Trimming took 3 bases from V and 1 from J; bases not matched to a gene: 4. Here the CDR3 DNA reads TGTGCCAGCAGTTTTGCGGCGGGAGGGTCCTACGAGCAGTACTTC. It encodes CASSFAAGGSYEQYF.

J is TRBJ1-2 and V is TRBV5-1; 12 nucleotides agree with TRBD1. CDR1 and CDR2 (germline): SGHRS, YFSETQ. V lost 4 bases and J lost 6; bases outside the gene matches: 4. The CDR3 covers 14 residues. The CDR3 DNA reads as TGCGCCAGCAGCCCGGGACAGGGGGCGGATGGCTACACCTTC. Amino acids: CASSPGQGADGYTF.

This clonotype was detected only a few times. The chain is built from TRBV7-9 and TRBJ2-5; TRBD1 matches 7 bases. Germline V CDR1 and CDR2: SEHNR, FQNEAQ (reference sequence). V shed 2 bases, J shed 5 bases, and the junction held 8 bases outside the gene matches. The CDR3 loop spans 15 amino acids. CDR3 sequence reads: CASSLTKGADETQYF. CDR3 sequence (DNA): TGTGCCAGCAGCTTAACCAAGGGGGCTGATGAGACCCAGTACTTC.

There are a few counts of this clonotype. This chain's CDR3 is CASSSRRLSTDTQYF. The DNA for the CDR3 is TGTGCCAGCAGTTCCAGACGACTTAGCACAGATACGCAGTATTTT. The chain joins TRBV28 to TRBJ2-3; D is ambiguous. This CDR3 spans 15 amino acids. Trimming left V 4 bases short and J 0 bases short, with 11 bases between. Germline CDR1 reads MDHEN; CDR2 reads SYDVKM. The full variable domain, rest sourced from reference TRBV28 and TRBJ2-3, is DVKVTQSSRYLVKRTGEKVFLECVQDMDHENMFWYRQDPGLGLRLIYFSYDVKMKEKGDIPEGYSVSREKKERFSLILESASTNQTSMYLCASSSRRLSTDTQYFGPGTRLTVL.

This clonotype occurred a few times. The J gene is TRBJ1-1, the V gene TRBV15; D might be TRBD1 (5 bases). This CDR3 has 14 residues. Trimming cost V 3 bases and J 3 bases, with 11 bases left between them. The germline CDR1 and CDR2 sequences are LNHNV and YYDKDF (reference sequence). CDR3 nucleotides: TGTGCCACCAGCAGGAGGGAGGGGTACACTGAAGCTTTCTTT. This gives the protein CATSRREGYTEAFF.

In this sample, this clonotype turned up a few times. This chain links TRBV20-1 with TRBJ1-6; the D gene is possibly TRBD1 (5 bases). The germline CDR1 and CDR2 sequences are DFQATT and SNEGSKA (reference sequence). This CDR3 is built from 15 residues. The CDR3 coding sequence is TGCAGCGCCCTTCGAGGGGCAGTCGAGAATTCACCCCTCCACTTT. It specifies CSALRGAVENSPLHF.

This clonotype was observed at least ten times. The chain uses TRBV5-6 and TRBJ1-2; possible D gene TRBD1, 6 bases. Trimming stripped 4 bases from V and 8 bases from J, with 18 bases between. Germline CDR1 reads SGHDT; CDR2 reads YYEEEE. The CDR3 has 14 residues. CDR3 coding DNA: TGTGCCAGCAGCGAGGGACATAGGATATACGGCTACACCTTC. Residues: CASSEGHRIYGYTF.

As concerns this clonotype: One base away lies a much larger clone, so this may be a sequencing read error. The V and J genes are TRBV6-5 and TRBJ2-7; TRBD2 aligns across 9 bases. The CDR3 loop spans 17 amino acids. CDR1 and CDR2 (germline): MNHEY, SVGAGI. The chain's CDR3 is CASGYSKREAFSYEQYF. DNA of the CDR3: TGTGCCAGCGGTTACTCAAAGCGGGAGGCGTTTTCCTACGAGCAGTACTTC.

The CDR3 nucleotides are TGTGCCAGCAGTTTAATCTCTCGGGACAAGCGTAACCAAGAGACCCAGTACTTC. Translation gives CASSLISRDKRNQETQYF. This chain connects TRBV7-2 to TRBJ2-5; a weak D match, TRBD1 (6 bases). Germline loops: CDR1 SGHTA, CDR2 FQGNSA. The CDR3 is 18 residues long. The ends were cut back, 6 bases at V and 0 bases at J, with 23 bases in the middle.

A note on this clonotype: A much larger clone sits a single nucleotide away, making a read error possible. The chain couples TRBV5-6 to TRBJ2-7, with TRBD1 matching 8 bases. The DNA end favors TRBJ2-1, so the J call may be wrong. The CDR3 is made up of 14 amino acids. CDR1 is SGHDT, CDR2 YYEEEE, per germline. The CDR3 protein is CASSRTGSAYEQFF. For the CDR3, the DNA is TGTGCCAGCAGCAGGACAGGGTCTGCCTACGAGCAGTTCTTC.

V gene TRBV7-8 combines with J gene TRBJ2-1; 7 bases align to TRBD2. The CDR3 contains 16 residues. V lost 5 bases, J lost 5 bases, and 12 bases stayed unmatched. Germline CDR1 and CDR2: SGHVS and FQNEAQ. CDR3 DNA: TGTGCCAGCAGCCCCCGGACCGGGACTATCGACAATGAGCAGTTCTTC. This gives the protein CASSPRTGTIDNEQFF. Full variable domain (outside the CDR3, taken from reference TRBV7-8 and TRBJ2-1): GAGVSQSPRYKVAKRGQDVALRCDPISGHVSLFWYQQALGQGPEFLTYFQNEAQLDKSGLPSDRFFAERPEGSVSTLKIQRTQQEDSAVYLCASSPRTGTIDNEQFFGPGTRLTVL.

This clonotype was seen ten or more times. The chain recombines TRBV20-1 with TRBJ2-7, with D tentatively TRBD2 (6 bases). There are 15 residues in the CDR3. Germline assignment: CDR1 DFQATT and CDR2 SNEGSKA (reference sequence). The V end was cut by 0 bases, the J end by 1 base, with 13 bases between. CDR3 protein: CSARDLKAGSYEQYF. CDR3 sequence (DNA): TGCAGTGCTAGAGATCTAAAGGCGGGATCCTACGAGCAGTACTTC.

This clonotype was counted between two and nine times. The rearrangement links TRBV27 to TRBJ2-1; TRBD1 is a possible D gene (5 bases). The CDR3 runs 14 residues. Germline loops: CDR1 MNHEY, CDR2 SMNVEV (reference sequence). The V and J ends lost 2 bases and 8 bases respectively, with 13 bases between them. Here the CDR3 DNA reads TGTGCCAGCAGTTTAAAAGCTTGGGGCTATGAGCAGTTCTTC. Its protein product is CASSLKAWGYEQFF.